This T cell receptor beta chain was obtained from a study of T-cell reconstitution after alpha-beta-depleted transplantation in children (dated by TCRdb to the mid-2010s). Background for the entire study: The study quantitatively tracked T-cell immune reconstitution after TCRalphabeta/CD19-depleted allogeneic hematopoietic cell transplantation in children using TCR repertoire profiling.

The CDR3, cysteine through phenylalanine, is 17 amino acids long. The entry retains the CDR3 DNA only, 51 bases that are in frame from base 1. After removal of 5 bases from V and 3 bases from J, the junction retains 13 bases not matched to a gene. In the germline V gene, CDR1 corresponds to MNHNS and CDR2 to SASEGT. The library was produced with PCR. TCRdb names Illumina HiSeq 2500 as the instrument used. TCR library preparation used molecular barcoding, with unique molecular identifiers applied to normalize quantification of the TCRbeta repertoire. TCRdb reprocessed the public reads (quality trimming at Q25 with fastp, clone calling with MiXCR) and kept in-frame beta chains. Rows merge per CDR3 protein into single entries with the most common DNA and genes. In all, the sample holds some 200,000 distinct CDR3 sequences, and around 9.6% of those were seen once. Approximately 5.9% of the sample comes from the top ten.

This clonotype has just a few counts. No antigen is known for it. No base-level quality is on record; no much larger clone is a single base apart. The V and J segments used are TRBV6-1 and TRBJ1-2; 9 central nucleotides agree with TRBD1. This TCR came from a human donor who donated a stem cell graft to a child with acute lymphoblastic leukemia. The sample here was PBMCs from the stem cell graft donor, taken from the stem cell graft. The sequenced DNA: TGTGCCAGCAGTCAACAGGGGGCGCAGCGGTTTGACTATGGCTACACCTTC. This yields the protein CASSQQGAQRFDYGYTF.